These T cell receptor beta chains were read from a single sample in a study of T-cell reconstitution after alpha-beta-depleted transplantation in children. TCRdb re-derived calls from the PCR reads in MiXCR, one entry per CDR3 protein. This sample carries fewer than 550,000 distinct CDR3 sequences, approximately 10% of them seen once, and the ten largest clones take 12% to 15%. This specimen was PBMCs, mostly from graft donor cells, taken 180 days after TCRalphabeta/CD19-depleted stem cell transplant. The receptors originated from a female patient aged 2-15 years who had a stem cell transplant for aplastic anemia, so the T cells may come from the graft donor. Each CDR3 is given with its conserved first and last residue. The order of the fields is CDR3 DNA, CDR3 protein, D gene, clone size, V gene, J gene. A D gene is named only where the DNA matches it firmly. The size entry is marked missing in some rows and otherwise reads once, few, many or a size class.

cdr3_nt: TGTGCCAGCTCACCACGGGCAGGGGGAACTGAAGCTTTCTTT; cdr3_aa: CASSPRAGGTEAFF; d_call: TRBD1; clone_size: many; v_call: TRBV18; j_call: TRBJ1-1
cdr3_nt: TGTGCCAGCAGCTTACAGGGGACCAGCGCTGAAGCTTTCTTT; cdr3_aa: CASSLQGTSAEAFF; d_call: NA; clone_size: NA; v_call: TRBV7-8; j_call: TRBJ1-1
cdr3_nt: TGCAGCGTGGAATCGACAGAGACGAACACTGAAGCTTTCTTT; cdr3_aa: CSVESTETNTEAFF; d_call: NA; clone_size: many; v_call: TRBV29-1; j_call: TRBJ1-1
cdr3_nt: TGTGCCAGCAGCACCCCGGGTCTCGAAGAAAGGGAGACCCAGTACTTC; cdr3_aa: CASSTPGLEERETQYF; d_call: NA; clone_size: few; v_call: TRBV12-3/TRBV12-4; j_call: TRBJ2-5
cdr3_nt: TGTGCCAGCAGCCAGTTAGCGTACTTCAGCTCCTACGAGCAGTACTTC; cdr3_aa: CASSQLAYFSSYEQYF; d_call: NA; clone_size: few; v_call: TRBV6-1; j_call: TRBJ2-7
cdr3_nt: TGTGCCACCAGCAGGAAGGGGGGCAGCTACGAGCAGTACTTC; cdr3_aa: CATSRKGGSYEQYF; d_call: NA; clone_size: NA; v_call: TRBV15; j_call: TRBJ2-7
cdr3_nt: TGCAGCGTTGAAGATCGGGGAACAGCAACTAACTATGGCTACACCTTC; cdr3_aa: CSVEDRGTATNYGYTF; d_call: NA; clone_size: few; v_call: TRBV29-1; j_call: TRBJ1-2
cdr3_nt: TGCAGCGTTACAGGATTGAACACTGAAGCTTTCTTT; cdr3_aa: CSVTGLNTEAFF; d_call: NA; clone_size: few; v_call: TRBV29-1; j_call: TRBJ1-1
cdr3_nt: TGTGCCAGCAGCTCGACAGGGCGGGGAAACATTCAGTACTTC; cdr3_aa: CASSSTGRGNIQYF; d_call: NA; clone_size: NA; v_call: TRBV12-3/TRBV12-4; j_call: TRBJ2-4
cdr3_nt: TGTGCCAGCAGTCCTAGACTAGCGGGAGCAACCTACAATGAGCAGTTCTTC; cdr3_aa: CASSPRLAGATYNEQFF; d_call: TRBD2; clone_size: few; v_call: TRBV28; j_call: TRBJ2-1
cdr3_nt: TGTGCCACCCGGGAGAAAGGAGAGACCCAGTACTTC; cdr3_aa: CATREKGETQYF; d_call: NA; clone_size: few; v_call: TRBV21-1; j_call: TRBJ2-5
cdr3_nt: TGTGCCAGCAGTCCCCACGGCAAGGGGAACACTGAAGCTTTCTTT; cdr3_aa: CASSPHGKGNTEAFF; d_call: NA; clone_size: few; v_call: TRBV6-2/TRBV6-3; j_call: TRBJ1-1
cdr3_nt: TGTGCCAGCAGCCGGCCAGGCCGGGACAGGGGGCTCTTTGGCTCCAATTCACCCCTCCACTTT; cdr3_aa: CASSRPGRDRGLFGSNSPLHF; d_call: TRBD1; clone_size: few; v_call: TRBV28; j_call: TRBJ1-6